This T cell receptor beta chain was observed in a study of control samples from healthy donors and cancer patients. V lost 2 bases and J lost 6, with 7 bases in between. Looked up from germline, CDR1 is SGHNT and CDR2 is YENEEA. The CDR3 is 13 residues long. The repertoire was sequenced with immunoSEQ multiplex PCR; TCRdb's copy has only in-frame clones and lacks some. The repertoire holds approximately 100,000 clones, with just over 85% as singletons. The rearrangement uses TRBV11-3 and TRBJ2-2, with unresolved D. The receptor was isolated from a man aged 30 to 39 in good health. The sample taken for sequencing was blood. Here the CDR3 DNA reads TGTGCCAGCAGCTTAAATAGGGCCGGGGAGCTGTTTTTT. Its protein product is CASSLNRAGELFF.